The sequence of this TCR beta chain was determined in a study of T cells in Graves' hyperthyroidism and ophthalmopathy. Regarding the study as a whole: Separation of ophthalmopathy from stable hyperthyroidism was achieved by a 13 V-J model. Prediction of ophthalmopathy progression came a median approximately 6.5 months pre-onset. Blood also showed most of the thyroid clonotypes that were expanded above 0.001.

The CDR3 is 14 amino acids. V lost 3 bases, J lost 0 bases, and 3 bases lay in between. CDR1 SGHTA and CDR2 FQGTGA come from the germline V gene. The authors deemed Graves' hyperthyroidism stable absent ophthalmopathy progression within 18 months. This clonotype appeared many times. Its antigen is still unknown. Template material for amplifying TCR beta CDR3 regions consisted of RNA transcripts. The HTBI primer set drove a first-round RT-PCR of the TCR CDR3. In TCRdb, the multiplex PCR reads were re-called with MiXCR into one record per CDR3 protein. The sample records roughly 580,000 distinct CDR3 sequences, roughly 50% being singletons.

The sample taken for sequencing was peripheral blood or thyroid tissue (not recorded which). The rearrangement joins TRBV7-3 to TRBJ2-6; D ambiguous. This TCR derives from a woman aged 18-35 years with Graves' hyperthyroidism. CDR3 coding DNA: TGTGCCAGCAGCTTGGGCTCTGGGGCCAACGTCCTGACTTTC. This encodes CASSLGSGANVLTF.